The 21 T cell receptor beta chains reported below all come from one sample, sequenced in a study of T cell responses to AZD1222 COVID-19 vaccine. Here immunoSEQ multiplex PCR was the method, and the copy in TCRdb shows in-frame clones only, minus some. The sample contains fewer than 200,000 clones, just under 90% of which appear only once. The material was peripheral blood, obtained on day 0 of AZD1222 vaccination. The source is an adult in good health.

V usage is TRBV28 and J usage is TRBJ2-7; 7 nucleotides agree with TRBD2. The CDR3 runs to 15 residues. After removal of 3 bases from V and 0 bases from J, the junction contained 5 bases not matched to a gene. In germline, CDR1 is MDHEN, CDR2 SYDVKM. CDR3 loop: CASSFLAGVSYEQYF. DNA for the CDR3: TGTGCCAGCAGTTTTCTCGCGGGGGTCTCCTACGAGCAGTACTTC.

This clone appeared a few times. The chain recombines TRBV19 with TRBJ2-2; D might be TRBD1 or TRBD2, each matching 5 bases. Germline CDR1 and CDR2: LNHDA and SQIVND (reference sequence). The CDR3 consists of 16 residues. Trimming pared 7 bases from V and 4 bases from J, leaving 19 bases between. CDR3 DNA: TGTGCCAGTACTGCCACAGGCTATCGGGGCACCGGGGAGCTGTTTTTT. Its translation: CASTATGYRGTGELFF.

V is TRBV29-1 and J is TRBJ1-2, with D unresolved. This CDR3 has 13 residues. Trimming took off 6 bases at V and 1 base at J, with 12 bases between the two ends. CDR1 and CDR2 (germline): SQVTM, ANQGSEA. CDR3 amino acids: CSVGSRNNYGYTF. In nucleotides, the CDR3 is TGCAGCGTCGGCTCCCGGAATAACTATGGCTACACCTTC. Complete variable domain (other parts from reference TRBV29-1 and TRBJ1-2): SAVISQKPSRDICQRGTSLTIQCQVDSQVTMMFWYRQQPGQSLTLIATANQGSEATYESGFVIDKFPISRPNLTFSTLTVSNMSPEDSSIYLCSVGSRNNYGYTFGSGTRLTVV.

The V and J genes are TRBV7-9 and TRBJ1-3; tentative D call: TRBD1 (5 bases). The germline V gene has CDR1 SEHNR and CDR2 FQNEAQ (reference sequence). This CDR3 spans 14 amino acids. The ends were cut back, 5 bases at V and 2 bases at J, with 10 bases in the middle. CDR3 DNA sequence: TGTGCCAGCAGCCCCGGGGGGACTGGAAACACCATATATTTT. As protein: CASSPGGTGNTIYF.

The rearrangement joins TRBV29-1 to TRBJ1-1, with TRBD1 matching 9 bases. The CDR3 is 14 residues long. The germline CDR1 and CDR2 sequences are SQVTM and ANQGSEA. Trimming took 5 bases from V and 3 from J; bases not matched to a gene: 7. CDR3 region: CSVKQGAPDTEAFF. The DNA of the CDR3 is TGCAGCGTTAAACAGGGGGCGCCGGACACTGAAGCTTTCTTT.

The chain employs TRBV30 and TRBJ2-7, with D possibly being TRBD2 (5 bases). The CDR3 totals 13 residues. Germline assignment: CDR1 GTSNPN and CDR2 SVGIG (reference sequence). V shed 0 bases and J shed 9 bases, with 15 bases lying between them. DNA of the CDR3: TGTGCCTGGAGTGTCAGTGGTCGGGGTGGGCAGTACTTC. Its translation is CAWSVSGRGGQYF.

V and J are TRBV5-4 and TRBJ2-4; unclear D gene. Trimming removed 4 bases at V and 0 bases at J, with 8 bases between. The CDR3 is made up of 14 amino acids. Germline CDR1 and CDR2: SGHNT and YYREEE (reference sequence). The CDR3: CASSQDQAKNIQYF. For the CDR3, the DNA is TGTGCCAGCAGCCAGGACCAAGCCAAAAACATTCAGTACTTC. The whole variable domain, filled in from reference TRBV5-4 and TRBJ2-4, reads ETGVTQSPTHLIKTRGQQVTLRCSSQSGHNTVSWYQQALGQGPQFIFQYYREEENGRGNFPPRFSGLQFPNYSSELNVNALELDDSALYLCASSQDQAKNIQYFGAGTRLSVL.

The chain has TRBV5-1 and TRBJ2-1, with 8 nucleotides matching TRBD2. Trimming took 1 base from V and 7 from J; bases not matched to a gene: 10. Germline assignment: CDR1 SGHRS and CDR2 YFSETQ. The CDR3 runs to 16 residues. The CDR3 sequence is CASSLIQAGDANEQFF. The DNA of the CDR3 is TGCGCCAGCAGCTTGATTCAAGCGGGAGATGCGAATGAGCAGTTCTTC. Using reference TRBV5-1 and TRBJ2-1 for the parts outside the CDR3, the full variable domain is KAGVTQTPRYLIKTRGQQVTLSCSPISGHRSVSWYQQTPGQGLQFLFEYFSETQRNKGNFPGRFSGRQFSNSRSEMNVSTLELGDSALYLCASSLIQAGDANEQFFGPGTRLTVL.

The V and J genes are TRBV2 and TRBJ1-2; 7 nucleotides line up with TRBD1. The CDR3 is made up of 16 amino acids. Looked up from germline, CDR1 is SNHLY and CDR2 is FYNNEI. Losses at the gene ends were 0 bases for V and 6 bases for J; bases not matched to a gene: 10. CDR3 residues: CASSEALRDRVNGYTF. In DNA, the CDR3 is TGTGCCAGCAGTGAAGCGCTTCGAGACAGGGTAAATGGCTACACCTTC.

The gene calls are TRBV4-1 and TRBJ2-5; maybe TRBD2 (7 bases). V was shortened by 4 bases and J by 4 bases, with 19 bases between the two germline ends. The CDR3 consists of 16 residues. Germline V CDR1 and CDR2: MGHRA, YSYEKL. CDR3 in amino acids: CASSLRNSGEGETQYF. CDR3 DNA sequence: TGCGCCAGCAGCCTAAGGAACTCAGGGGAGGGAGAGACCCAGTACTTC.

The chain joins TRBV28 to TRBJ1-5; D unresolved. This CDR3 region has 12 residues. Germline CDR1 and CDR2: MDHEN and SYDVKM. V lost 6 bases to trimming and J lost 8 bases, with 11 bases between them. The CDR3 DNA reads TGTGCCAGCAGCTCAACGATGGAGCCCCAGCATTTT. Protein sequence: CASSSTMEPQHF.

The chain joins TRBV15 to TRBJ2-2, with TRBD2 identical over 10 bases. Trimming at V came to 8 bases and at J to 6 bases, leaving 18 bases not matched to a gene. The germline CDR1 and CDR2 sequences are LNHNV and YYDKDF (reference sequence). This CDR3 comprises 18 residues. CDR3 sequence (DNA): TGTGCCACCCGCCCGCACGGGGATAGCGGGAGGTTGGCCGGGGAGCTGTTTTTT. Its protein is CATRPHGDSGRLAGELFF.

The DNA of the CDR3 is TGCGCCAGCAGTAGACAGGGCGAGGAGGGCTACACCTTC. This sequence encodes CASSRQGEEGYTF. The chain is built from TRBV5-1 and TRBJ1-2, with 7 nucleotides matching TRBD1. The V and J ends lost 5 bases and 8 bases, in that order; junction bases with no gene match: 9. Germline lookup yields CDR1 SGHRS and CDR2 YFSETQ. This CDR3 has 13 residues.

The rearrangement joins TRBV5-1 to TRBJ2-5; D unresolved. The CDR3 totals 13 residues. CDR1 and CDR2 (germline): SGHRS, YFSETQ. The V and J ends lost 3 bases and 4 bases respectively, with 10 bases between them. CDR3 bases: TGCGCCAGCAGCTCCCTATCAGCAGAGACCCAGTACTTC. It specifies CASSSLSAETQYF.

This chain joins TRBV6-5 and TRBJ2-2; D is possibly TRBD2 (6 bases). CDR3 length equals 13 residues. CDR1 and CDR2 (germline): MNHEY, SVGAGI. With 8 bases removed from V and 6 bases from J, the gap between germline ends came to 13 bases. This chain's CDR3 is CASGRGVAGELFF. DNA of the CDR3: TGTGCCAGCGGGCGGGGAGTAGCCGGGGAGCTGTTTTTT.

DNA for the CDR3: TGTGCCAGCAGTTTATACAGCGGTACGCAGTATTTT. This translates into CASSLYSGTQYF. This rearrangement joins TRBV28 to TRBJ2-3, with D tentatively TRBD2 (5 bases). Germline V gene data show CDR1 as MDHEN and CDR2 as SYDVKM. V was clipped by 1 base and J by 8 bases, with 7 bases between them. The CDR3 runs to 12 residues.

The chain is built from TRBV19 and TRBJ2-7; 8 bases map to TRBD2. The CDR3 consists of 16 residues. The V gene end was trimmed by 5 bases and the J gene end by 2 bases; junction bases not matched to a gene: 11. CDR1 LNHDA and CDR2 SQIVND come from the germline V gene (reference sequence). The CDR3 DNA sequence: TGTGCCAGTAGTGACAAGTGGAATAGCGGGACCTACGAGCAGTACTTC. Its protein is CASSDKWNSGTYEQYF. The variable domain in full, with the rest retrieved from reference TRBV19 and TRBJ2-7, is DGGITQSPKYLFRKEGQNVTLSCEQNLNHDAMYWYRQDPGQGLRLIYYSQIVNDFQKGDIAEGYSVSREKKESFPLTVTSAQKNPTAFYLCASSDKWNSGTYEQYFGPGTRLTVT.

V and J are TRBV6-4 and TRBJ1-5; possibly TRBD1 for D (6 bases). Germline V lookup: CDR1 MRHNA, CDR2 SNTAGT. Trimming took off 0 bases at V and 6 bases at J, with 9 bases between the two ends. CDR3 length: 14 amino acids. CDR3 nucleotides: TGTGCCAGCAGTGACTCGGGGGGCACTCAGCCCCAGCATTTT. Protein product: CASSDSGGTQPQHF.

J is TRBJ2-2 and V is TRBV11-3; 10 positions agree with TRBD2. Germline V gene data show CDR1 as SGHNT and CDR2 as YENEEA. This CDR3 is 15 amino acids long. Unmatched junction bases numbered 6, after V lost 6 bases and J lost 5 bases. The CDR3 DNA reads TGTGCCAGCAGGGCTAGCGGGAGAGATACCGGGGAGCTGTTTTTT. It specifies CASRASGRDTGELFF.

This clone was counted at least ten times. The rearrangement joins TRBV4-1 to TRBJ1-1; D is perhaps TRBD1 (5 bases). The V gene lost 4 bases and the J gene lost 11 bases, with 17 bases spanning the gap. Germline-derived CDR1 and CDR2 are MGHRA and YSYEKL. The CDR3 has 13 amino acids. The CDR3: CASSLREGRDAFF. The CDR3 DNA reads TGCGCCAGCAGCCTCAGGGAGGGACGTGACGCTTTCTTT.

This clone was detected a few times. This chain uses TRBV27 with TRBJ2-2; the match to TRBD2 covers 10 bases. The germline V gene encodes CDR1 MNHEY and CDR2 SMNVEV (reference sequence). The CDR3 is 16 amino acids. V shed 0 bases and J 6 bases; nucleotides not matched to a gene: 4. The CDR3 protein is CASSLSVAGGPGELFF. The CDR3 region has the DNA TGTGCCAGCAGTTTATCAGTAGCGGGGGGACCCGGGGAGCTGTTTTTT.